The 22 T cell receptor beta chains below all came from one sample that was sequenced in a study of vaccination and CD4 T cells after COVID-19. Oncomine TCR Beta short-read sequencing was applied to DNA from cultured CD4+ T cells. TCRdb reanalysed the PCR reads using MiXCR and keeps one entry per CDR3 protein. This sample yields almost 20,000 distinct CDR3 sequences, of which under 65% are seen a single time; 8% to 10% belongs to the top ten. Treatment denoted: approximately 10-day PBMC culture with coronavirus spike peptide pools or control peptides (ViraFEST assay). No cognate antigen is known for these TCRs. Material: CD4+ T cells from blood, cultured in vitro. Receptors originate from a human donor who had recovered from COVID-19.

This clonotype was detected only a few times. The chain has TRBV11-3 and TRBJ2-7; 7 bases map to TRBD2. Trimming took 5 bases from V and 0 from J; bases not matched to a gene: 10. The CDR3 is made up of 16 amino acids. In germline, CDR1 is SGHNT, CDR2 YENEEA. DNA for the CDR3: TGTGCCAGCAGCCCCGTGTGGGGGGGAAGCTCCTACGAGCAGTACTTC. This gives the protein CASSPVWGGSSYEQYF.

J is TRBJ2-1 and V is TRBV19; perhaps TRBD2 as D (7 bases). Trimming took 4 bases from V and 4 from J, leaving 17 bases between them. The V gene's germline CDR1 is LNHDA and CDR2 SQIVND (reference sequence). The CDR3 spans 16 residues. The CDR3 DNA sequence: TGTGCCAGTAGTACGGGGGGCGGGCTAGTATACAATGAGCAGTTCTTC. This translates into CASSTGGGLVYNEQFF.

CDR3 region: CSASGGAGGSYNEQFF. The CDR3 bases are TGCAGTGCTAGCGGGGGGGCCGGTGGGTCCTACAATGAGCAGTTCTTC. The rearrangement links TRBV20-1 to TRBJ2-1; 8 nucleotides agree with TRBD2. After removal of 3 bases from V and 1 base from J, the junction contained 8 bases not matched to a gene. There are 16 residues in the CDR3. In germline, CDR1 is DFQATT, CDR2 SNEGSKA (reference sequence).

The sample holds a few counts of this clonotype. For the CDR3, the DNA is TGTGCCAGCAGCCCGGGGTCGCTAGCGGGGGGCTACGAGCAGTACTTC. This sequence encodes CASSPGSLAGGYEQYF. The chain uses TRBV7-2 and TRBJ2-7; 11 nucleotides match TRBD2. The CDR3 contains 16 residues. The J segment lost 3 bases and the V segment lost 5 bases, leaving 9 bases of the junction unmatched. The germline gives CDR1 SGHTA, CDR2 FQGNSA.

This sequence joins TRBV6-2 or TRBV6-3 and TRBJ2-2; 14 positions agree with TRBD2. V gave up 7 bases and J gave up 2 bases; unmatched junction bases: 6. The CDR3 runs to 17 residues. Germline loops: CDR1 MNHEY, CDR2 SVGEGT. This CDR3 is CASTRGLAGANTGELFF. CDR3 nucleotide sequence: TGTGCCAGCACCAGGGGACTAGCGGGAGCCAACACCGGGGAGCTGTTTTTT.

This clonotype has more than one count but fewer than ten. The rearrangement links TRBV15 to TRBJ1-1; D unclear. The CDR3 covers 15 residues. The germline V and J ends were trimmed by 1 base and 0 bases, with 9 bases remaining between them. Germline V gene data show CDR1 as LNHNV and CDR2 as YYDKDF (reference sequence). The CDR3: CATSRVGRMNTEAFF. In DNA, the CDR3 is TGTGCCACCAGCAGAGTTGGGAGGATGAACACTGAAGCTTTCTTT.

This chain uses TRBV11-3 with TRBJ1-1, with a possible D match to TRBD1 (5 bases). The CDR3 consists of 15 residues. Between the trimmed V and J ends, which lost 5 bases and 1 base, there was a span of 14 bases. In germline, CDR1 is SGHNT, CDR2 YENEEA. The CDR3 nucleotides read TGTGCCAGCAGCCCCCGGGACGGTCCGAACACTGAAGCTTTCTTT. Its translation: CASSPRDGPNTEAFF.

This chain uses TRBV5-1 with TRBJ1-1, with D hard to call. Germline assignment: CDR1 SGHRS and CDR2 YFSETQ. Trimming removed 5 bases at V and 3 bases at J, with 20 bases between. The CDR3 length is 16 residues. The CDR3 sequence: CASRRSVSGVDTEAFF. Written as DNA, the CDR3 is TGCGCCAGCAGACGGTCGGTTTCGGGAGTTGACACTGAAGCTTTCTTT.

Only a few counts were recorded for this clonotype. J is TRBJ2-3 and V is TRBV24-1; the D gene is possibly TRBD2 (6 bases). The CDR3 is 15 residues long. Trimming stripped 3 bases from V and 5 bases from J, with 14 bases between. The germline V gene has CDR1 KGHDR and CDR2 SFDVKD. This CDR3 is CATSDRLGDRDTQYF. CDR3 DNA: TGTGCCACCAGTGATCGACTAGGAGATAGAGATACGCAGTATTTT.

J is TRBJ1-6 and V is TRBV11-3; D not certain. The germline V and J ends were trimmed by 3 bases and 9 bases, with 12 bases remaining between them. Germline loops: CDR1 SGHNT, CDR2 YENEEA. This CDR3 spans 14 amino acids. The chain's CDR3 is CASSLWETSSPLHF. The CDR3 DNA reads TGTGCCAGCAGCTTGTGGGAGACGAGTTCACCCCTCCACTTT.

This clonotype was detected a few times. V usage is TRBV7-9 and J usage is TRBJ2-7, with TRBD2 matching 7 bases. Germline V gene sequence: CDR1 SEHNR, CDR2 FQNEAQ (reference sequence). V shed 5 bases and J 5 bases; nucleotides not matched to a gene: 12. The CDR3 is made up of 15 amino acids. The CDR3 nucleotides are TGTGCCAGCAGCACCCCGGGAGGAAGGTACCACGAGCAGTACTTC. As protein: CASSTPGGRYHEQYF.

The rearrangement links TRBV11-1 to TRBJ2-3; D is possibly TRBD1 or TRBD2 (5 bases each). The length of the CDR3 is 15 residues. The ends were cut back, 2 bases at V and 2 bases at J, with 11 bases in the middle. Germline V gene sequence: CDR1 SGHAT, CDR2 FQDESV (reference sequence). CDR3 residues: CASSLRDGATDTQYF. The CDR3 nucleotides read TGTGCCAGCAGCTTACGGGACGGGGCCACAGATACGCAGTATTTT.

J is TRBJ2-1 and V is TRBV4-3; 9 nucleotides agree with TRBD2. Losses at the gene ends were 4 bases for V and 9 bases for J; bases not matched to a gene: 16. Germline CDR1 and CDR2: LGHNA and YSLEER. This CDR3 has 17 residues. CDR3: CASSRPVSGSAPTEQFF. The CDR3 region has the DNA TGCGCCAGCAGCCGACCGGTTAGCGGGAGCGCCCCCACTGAGCAGTTCTTC.

This clonotype was picked up a small number of times. The chain uses TRBV28 and TRBJ1-5; unclear D gene. With 4 bases removed from V and 5 bases from J, the gap between germline ends came to 6 bases. Per the germline V gene, CDR1 is MDHEN and CDR2 is SYDVKM. The CDR3 contains 12 residues. CDR3 coding DNA: TGTGCCAGCAGTTCCGTGGATCAGCCCCAGCATTTT. Its protein product is CASSSVDQPQHF. Looking up the rest from reference TRBV28 and TRBJ1-5 gives the full variable domain: DVKVTQSSRYLVKRTGEKVFLECVQDMDHENMFWYRQDPGLGLRLIYFSYDVKMKEKGDIPEGYSVSREKKERFSLILESASTNQTSMYLCASSSVDQPQHFGDGTRLSIL.

This chain links TRBV15 with TRBJ1-5; D might be TRBD1 (5 bases). CDR1 is LNHNV, CDR2 YYDKDF, per germline (reference sequence). This CDR3 has 12 residues. Trimming removed 1 base from V and 7 bases from J, with 5 bases in between. The CDR3 region is CATSRGDQPQHF. CDR3 coding DNA: TGTGCCACCAGCAGAGGGGACCAGCCCCAGCATTTT.

The V gene is TRBV7-8, the J gene TRBJ2-3; the match to TRBD2 covers 7 bases. Trimming removed 5 bases from V and 0 bases from J; junction bases left unmatched: 8. The germline gives CDR1 SGHVS, CDR2 FQNEAQ. The CDR3 has 16 residues. CDR3 DNA: TGTGCCAGCAGCCCTCGGACTAGAGGGAGCACAGATACGCAGTATTTT. It yields the protein CASSPRTRGSTDTQYF.

This clonotype was recorded a few times. The V and J genes are TRBV20-1 and TRBJ2-3; 12 bases fit TRBD2. Germline V CDR1 and CDR2: DFQATT, SNEGSKA (reference sequence). After removal of 4 bases from V and 2 bases from J, the junction contained 7 bases not matched to a gene. This CDR3 is 16 amino acids long. The CDR3 coding sequence is TGCAGTGCTACCCGACTAGCGGGAGACAACACAGATACGCAGTATTTT. Amino acids: CSATRLAGDNTDTQYF.

In DNA, the CDR3 is TGCGCCAGCCAGAGAGGCCAGACCCCCGGAGATACGCAGTATTTT. This sequence encodes CASQRGQTPGDTQYF. The chain is built from TRBV10-1 and TRBJ2-3; D is uncertain. Trimming shortened V by 8 bases and J by 5 bases, and 20 bases separated the two germline ends. The germline CDR1 and CDR2 sequences are WNHNN and SYGVQD (reference sequence). The CDR3 totals 15 residues.

The chain is built from TRBV10-3 and TRBJ1-2, with D possibly TRBD1 on 5 matching bases. Germline CDR1 and CDR2: ENHRY and SYGVKD. This CDR3 contains 13 residues. The V end was cut by 10 bases, the J end by 0 bases, with 12 bases between. CDR3 amino acids: CASSPGTNYGYTF. The CDR3 coding sequence is TGTGCCAGCAGCCCAGGGACTAACTATGGCTACACCTTC.

This clonotype appeared a few times. The gene calls are TRBV7-2 and TRBJ1-1; no clear D. CDR3 length: 12 residues. CDR1 is SGHTA and CDR2 is FQGNSA in the germline V gene. Trimming shortened V by 2 bases and J by 8 bases, and 9 bases separated the two germline ends. The chain's CDR3 is CASSLSAGEAFF. The CDR3 DNA is TGTGCCAGCAGCTTAAGCGCGGGGGAAGCTTTCTTT. The full variable domain, with the rest looked up from reference TRBV7-2 and TRBJ1-1, is GAGVSQSPSNKVTEKGKDVELRCDPISGHTALYWYRQSLGQGLEFLIYFQGNSAPDKSGLPSDRFSAERTGGSVSTLTIQRTQQEDSAVYLCASSLSAGEAFFGQGTRLTVV.

The rearrangement uses TRBV15 and TRBJ1-1, with a possible D match to TRBD1 (6 bases). In germline, CDR1 is LNHNV, CDR2 YYDKDF (reference sequence). The CDR3 has 16 residues. Deletions cut 3 bases from V and 3 bases from J, with 17 bases between. CDR3 nucleotide sequence: TGTGCCACCAGCAGGGAAACCGGGACACCCTACACTGAAGCTTTCTTT. The encoded protein is CATSRETGTPYTEAFF.

The gene calls are TRBV5-1 and TRBJ1-6; no clear D gene. V was trimmed by 1 base and J by 10 bases, leaving 15 bases between them. Germline CDR1 and CDR2: SGHRS and YFSETQ. The CDR3 has 15 amino acids. The CDR3 loop is CASSLLYGSDSPLHF. CDR3 in DNA: TGCGCCAGCAGCTTGTTATATGGGTCGGACTCACCCCTCCACTTT.